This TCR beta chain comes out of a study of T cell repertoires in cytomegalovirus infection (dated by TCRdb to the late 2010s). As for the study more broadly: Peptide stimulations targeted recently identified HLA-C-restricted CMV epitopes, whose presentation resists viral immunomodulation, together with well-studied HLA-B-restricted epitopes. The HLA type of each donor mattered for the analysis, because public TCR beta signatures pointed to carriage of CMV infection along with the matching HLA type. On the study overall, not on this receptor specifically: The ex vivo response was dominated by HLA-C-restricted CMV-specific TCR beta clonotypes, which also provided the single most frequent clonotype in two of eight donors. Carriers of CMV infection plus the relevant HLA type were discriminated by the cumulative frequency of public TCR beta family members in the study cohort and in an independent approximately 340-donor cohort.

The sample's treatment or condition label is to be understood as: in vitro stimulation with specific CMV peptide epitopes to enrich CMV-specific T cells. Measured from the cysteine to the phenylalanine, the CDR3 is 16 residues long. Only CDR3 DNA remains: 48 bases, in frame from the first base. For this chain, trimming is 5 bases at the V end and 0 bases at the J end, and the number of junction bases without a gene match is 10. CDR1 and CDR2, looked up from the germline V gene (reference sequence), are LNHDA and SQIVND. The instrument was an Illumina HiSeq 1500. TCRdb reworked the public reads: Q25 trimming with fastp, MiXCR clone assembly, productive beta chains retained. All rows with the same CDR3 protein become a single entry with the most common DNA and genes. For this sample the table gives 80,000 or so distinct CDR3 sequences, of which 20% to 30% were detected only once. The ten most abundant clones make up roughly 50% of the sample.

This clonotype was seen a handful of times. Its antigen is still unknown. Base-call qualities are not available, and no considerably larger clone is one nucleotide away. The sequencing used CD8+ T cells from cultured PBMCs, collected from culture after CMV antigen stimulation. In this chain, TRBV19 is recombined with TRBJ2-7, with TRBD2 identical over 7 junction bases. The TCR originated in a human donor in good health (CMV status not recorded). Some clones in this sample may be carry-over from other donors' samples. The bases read TGTGCCAGTAGTTCCCGGGGGACTATCCTCTCCTACGAGCAGTACTTC. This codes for CASSSRGTILSYEQYF.